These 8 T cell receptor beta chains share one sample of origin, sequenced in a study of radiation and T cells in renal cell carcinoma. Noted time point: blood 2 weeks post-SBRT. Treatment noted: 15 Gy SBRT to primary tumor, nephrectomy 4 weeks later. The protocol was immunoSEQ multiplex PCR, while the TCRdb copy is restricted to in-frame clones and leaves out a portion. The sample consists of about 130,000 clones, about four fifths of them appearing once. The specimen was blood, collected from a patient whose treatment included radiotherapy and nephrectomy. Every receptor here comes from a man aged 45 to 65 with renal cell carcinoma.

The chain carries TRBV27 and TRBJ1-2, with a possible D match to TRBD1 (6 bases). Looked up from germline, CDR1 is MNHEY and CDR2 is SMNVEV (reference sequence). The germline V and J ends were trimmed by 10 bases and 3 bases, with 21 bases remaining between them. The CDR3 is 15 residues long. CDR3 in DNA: TGTGCCACCAAAAAGCCGGGGGGCGTCGACTATGGCTACACCTTC. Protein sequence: CATKKPGGVDYGYTF.

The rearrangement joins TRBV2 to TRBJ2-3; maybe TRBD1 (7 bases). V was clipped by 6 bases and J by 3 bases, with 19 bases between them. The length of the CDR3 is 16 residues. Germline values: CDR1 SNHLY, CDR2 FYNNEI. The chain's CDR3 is CASRDRDWVKTDTQYF. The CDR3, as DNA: TGTGCCAGCAGAGACAGGGACTGGGTAAAAACAGATACGCAGTATTTT.

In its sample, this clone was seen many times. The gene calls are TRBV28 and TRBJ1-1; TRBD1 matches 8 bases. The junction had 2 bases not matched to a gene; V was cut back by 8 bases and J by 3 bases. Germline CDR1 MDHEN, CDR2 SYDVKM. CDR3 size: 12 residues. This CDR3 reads CASETGDTEAFF. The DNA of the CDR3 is TGTGCCAGCGAGACAGGGGACACTGAAGCTTTCTTT.

CDR3 amino acids: CSAGGPGANVLTF. The CDR3 nucleotides are TGCAGCGCCGGGGGGCCTGGGGCCAACGTCCTGACTTTC. This chain uses TRBV29-1 with TRBJ2-6; weak D call: TRBD2 (7 bases). V lost 7 bases and J 2 bases, leaving 9 bases between the germline ends. Germline assignment: CDR1 SQVTM and CDR2 ANQGSEA. This CDR3 comprises 13 residues.

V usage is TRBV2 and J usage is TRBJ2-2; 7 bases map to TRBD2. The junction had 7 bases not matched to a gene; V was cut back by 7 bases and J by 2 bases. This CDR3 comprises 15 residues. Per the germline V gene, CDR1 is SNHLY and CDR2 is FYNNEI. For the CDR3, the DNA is TGTGCCAGCACAGCGGGGCCGGGAAACACCGGGGAGCTGTTTTTT. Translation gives CASTAGPGNTGELFF.

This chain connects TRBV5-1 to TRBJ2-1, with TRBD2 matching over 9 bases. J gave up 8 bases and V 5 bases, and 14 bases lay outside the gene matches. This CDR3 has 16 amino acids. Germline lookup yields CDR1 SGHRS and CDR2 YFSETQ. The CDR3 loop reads CASSLPLGGRGDEQFF. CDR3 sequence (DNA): TGCGCCAGCAGTTTGCCCCTGGGCGGGAGGGGCGATGAGCAGTTCTTC.

The CDR3 DNA reads as TGTGCCAGCAGTGAACAGGGGACTGGAAACACCATATATTTT. Translation: CASSEQGTGNTIYF. This chain connects TRBV2 to TRBJ1-3, with D possibly TRBD1 on 6 matching bases. V gave up 2 bases and J gave up 2 bases, with 7 bases separating them. The germline gives CDR1 SNHLY, CDR2 FYNNEI. The CDR3 is 14 residues long.

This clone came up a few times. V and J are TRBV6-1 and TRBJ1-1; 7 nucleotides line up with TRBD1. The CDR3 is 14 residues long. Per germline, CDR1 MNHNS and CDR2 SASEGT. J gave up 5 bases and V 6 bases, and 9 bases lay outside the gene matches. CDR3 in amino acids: CASSLNRGWTEAFF. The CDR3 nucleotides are TGTGCCAGCAGCCTGAACAGGGGCTGGACTGAAGCTTTCTTT.